One and the same sample provided the 2 T cell receptor beta chains below, sequenced in a study of cytomegalovirus exposure and HLA in healthy donors. 60 Vbeta and 13 Jbeta primers were used in PCR. Sequenced by immunoSEQ multiplex PCR; TCRdb stores in-frame clones only, minus some. The table lists around 120,000 clones, 60% to 80% of them singletons. Material: PBMCs. Receptor source: a woman aged 60 to 75 in good health and CMV-seropositive.

The rearrangement links TRBV10-1 to TRBJ1-3; TRBD1 aligns across 7 bases. The CDR3 spans 18 residues. The J segment lost 0 bases and the V segment lost 3 bases, leaving 11 bases of the junction unmatched. Germline CDR1 is WNHNN and CDR2 is SYGVQD (reference sequence). Written as DNA, the CDR3 is TGCGCCAGCAGTGAACTCCCCGGGACAGATGTCTCTGGAAACACCATATATTTT. Amino acid sequence: CASSELPGTDVSGNTIYF.

The V call is TRBV11-2, the J call TRBJ2-1; 10 bases map to TRBD2. CDR3 size: 15 residues. V lost 3 bases, J lost 5 bases, and 4 bases stayed unmatched. Germline V CDR1 and CDR2: SGHAT, FQNNGV. In DNA, the CDR3 is TGTGCCAGCAGCTTTCTAGCGGGGGCCAACAATGAGCAGTTCTTC. It codes for CASSFLAGANNEQFF.